This T cell receptor (beta chain) was sequenced during a study of blood T cell repertoires in COVID-19. Study at large: Specimens from acute and convalescent COVID-19 originated in the United States, Italy and Spain. T cells, B-cell-depleted T cells, or PBMCs provided the cDNA or gDNA that served as material.

Germline CDR1 is KGHSH and CDR2 is LQKENI. V was pared by 0 bases and J by 3 bases, with 9 bases between. The CDR3 extends over 15 amino acids. The repertoire was sequenced with immunoSEQ multiplex PCR; TCRdb's copy has only in-frame clones and lacks some. The sample has some 70,000 clones; around 90% are singletons. The sample was peripheral blood. The genes are TRBV18 and TRBJ1-5; possibly TRBD1 for D (5 bases). The clonotype originates from a man in his fifties or sixties with active COVID-19. Here the CDR3 reads CASSPPETVNQPQHF. The CDR3 bases are TGTGCCAGCTCACCACCGGAGACAGTCAATCAGCCCCAGCATTTT.